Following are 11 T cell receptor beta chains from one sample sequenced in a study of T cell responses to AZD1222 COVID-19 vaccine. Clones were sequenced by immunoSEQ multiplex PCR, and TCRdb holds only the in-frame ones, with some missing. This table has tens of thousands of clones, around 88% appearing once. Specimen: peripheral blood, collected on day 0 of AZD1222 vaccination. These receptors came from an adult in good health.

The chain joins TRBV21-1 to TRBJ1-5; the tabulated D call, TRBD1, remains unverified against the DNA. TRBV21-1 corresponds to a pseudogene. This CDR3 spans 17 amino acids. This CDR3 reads CASSKRRTGLSNQPQHF. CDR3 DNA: TGTGCCAGCAGCAAGCGGAGGACAGGGCTGAGCAATCAGCCCCAGCATTTT.

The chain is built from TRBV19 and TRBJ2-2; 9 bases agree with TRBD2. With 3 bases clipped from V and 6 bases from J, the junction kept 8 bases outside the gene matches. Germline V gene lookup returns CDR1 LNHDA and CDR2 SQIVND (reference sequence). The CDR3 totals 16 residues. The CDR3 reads CASSIGREGRSGELFF. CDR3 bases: TGTGCCAGTAGTATCGGGCGGGAGGGCCGTTCCGGGGAGCTGTTTTTT.

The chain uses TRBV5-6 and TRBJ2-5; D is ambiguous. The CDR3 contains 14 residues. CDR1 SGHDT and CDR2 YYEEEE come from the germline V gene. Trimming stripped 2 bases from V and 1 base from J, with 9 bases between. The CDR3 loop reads CASSLLQFQETQYF. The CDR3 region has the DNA TGTGCCAGCAGCTTATTACAGTTCCAAGAGACCCAGTACTTC.

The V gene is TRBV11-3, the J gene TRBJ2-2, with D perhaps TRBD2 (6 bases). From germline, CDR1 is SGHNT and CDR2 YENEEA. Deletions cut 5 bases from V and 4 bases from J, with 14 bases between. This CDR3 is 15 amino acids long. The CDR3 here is CASSQIQGGTGELFF. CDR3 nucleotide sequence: TGTGCCAGCAGCCAGATTCAGGGAGGCACCGGGGAGCTGTTTTTT.

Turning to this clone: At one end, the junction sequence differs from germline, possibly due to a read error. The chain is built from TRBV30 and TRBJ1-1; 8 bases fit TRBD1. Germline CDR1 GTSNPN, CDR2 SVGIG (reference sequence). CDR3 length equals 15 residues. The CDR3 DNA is TGTGCCAGGAGACGCAGGGGGCGAAACAGGACTGAAGCTTTCTTT. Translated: CARRRRGRNRTEAFF.

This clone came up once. This chain's CDR3 is CASSTGQGSYGYTF. Here the CDR3 DNA reads TGTGCCAGCAGCACCGGACAGGGCTCCTATGGCTACACCTTC. The chain combines TRBV28 with TRBJ1-2; 8 bases map to TRBD1. Germline CDR1 reads MDHEN; CDR2 reads SYDVKM. V was clipped by 6 bases and J by 4 bases; unmatched bases: 7. This CDR3 has 14 amino acids.

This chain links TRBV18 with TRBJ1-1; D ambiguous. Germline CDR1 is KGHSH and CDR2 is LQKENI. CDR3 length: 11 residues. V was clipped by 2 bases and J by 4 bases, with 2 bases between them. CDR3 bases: TGTGCCAGCTCACCAAGCACTGAAGCTTTCTTT. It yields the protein CASSPSTEAFF.

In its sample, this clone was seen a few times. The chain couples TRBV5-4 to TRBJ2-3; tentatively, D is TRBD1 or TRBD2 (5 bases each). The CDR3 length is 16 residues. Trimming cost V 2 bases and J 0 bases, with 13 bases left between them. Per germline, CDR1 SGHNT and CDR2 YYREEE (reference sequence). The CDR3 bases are TGTGCCAGCAGCTTTCCGGGACGGACGAGCACAGATACGCAGTATTTT. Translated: CASSFPGRTSTDTQYF.

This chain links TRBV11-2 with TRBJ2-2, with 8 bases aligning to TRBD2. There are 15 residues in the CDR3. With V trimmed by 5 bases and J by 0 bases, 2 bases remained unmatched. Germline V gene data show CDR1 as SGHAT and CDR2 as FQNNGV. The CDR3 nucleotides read TGTGCCAGCAGCCCTAGCGGGTCGAACACCGGGGAGCTGTTTTTT. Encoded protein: CASSPSGSNTGELFF.

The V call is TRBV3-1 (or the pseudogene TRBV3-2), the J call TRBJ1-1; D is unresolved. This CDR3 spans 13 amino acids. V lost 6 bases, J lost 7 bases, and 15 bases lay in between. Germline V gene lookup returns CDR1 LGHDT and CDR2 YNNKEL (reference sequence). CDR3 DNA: TGTGCCAGCAGACCTGCGGCGGGAGATGAAGCTTTCTTT. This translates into CASRPAAGDEAFF.

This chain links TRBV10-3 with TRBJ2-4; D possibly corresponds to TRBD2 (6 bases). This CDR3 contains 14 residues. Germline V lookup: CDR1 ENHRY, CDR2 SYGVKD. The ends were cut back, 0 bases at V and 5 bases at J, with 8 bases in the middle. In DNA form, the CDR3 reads TGTGCCATCAGTGAGTCGGTAGCGGAAAACATTCAGTACTTC. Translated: CAISESVAENIQYF.